This T cell receptor beta chain was observed in a study of regulatory T cells in long-lasting Graves disease. Study-level findings and limits: TCR diversity was lower in persistent Graves' patients (versus newly diagnosed ones).

Construction of TCR beta libraries relied on iRepertoire HTBI primers and on Arm-PCR targeting CDR3 regions. TCRdb reanalysed the multiplex PCR reads using MiXCR and keeps one entry per CDR3 protein. This table has hundreds of thousands of distinct CDR3 sequences, 16% appearing once. This clonotype was counted many times. Antigen unknown. Trimming removed 6 bases at V and 10 bases at J, with 15 bases between. CDR3 length: 12 amino acids. Sample time point: newly diagnosed GD, antithyroid drugs for less than 3 months. Making the TCR library involved RNA that had been extracted from PBMCs. This sample also appeared in a second study, on T cells in Graves' hyperthyroidism and ophthalmopathy. From that second work: Uncontrolled infection, other autoimmune disease, pregnancy and lactation each barred patients from inclusion.

This chain joins TRBV12-3 or TRBV12-4 and TRBJ1-1; D is ambiguous. Sample: peripheral blood mononuclear cells (PBMCs), taken at new diagnosis, from a patient treated with antithyroid drugs. The clonotype was recovered from a middle-aged man with Graves disease. Here the CDR3 DNA reads TGTGCCAGCAGGATCGGCGGTATTGGAGCTTTCTTT. This codes for CASRIGGIGAFF.